The T cell receptor beta chain described here comes from a study of CD8 T cells in ankylosing spondylitis. In TCRdb, the 5' RACE reads were re-called with MiXCR into one record per CDR3 protein. The sample holds fewer than 250,000 distinct CDR3 sequences; approximately 30% are singletons and the top ten take around 4.2%. The V gene end was trimmed by 0 bases and the J gene end by 6 bases; junction bases not matched to a gene: 5. CDR1 is DFQATT and CDR2 is SNEGSKA in the germline V gene (reference sequence). The length of the CDR3 is 14 residues. The source of this sequence is a male donor with ankylosing spondylitis or in good health (not recorded which). J is TRBJ1-1 and V is TRBV20-1, with 9 nucleotides matching TRBD1. The sample consisted of blood, either unsorted or a sorted T cell fraction (not recorded which). For the CDR3, the DNA is TGCAGTGCTAGAGATCGGGACAGGGCCGCTGAAGCTTTCTTT. Amino acid sequence: CSARDRDRAAEAFF.